This T cell receptor beta chain was sequenced in a study of spatial heterogeneity in lung cancer. The time point was: sample taken at primary tumor resection. Donors were fewer than 90 untreated early-stage non-small cell lung cancer patients. TCRs were sequenced from unsorted whole RNA of tumor, nontumor lung or PBMC. The CDR3 runs 15 residues. Germline trimming cut 6 bases from V and 7 bases from J; bases unmatched to any gene: 17. Germline-derived CDR1 and CDR2 are DFQATT and SNEGSKA (reference sequence). This clonotype has at least ten counts. TCRdb redid the calling of the 5' RACE reads with MiXCR, one entry per CDR3 protein. The sample shows about 35,000 distinct CDR3 sequences, approximately 3% of them seen only once.

This clonotype was sampled from a male donor with early-stage non-small cell lung cancer. The rearrangement joins TRBV20-1 to TRBJ2-7, with 8 bases lining up with TRBD2. Sequencing was performed on normal lung tissue next to the tumor, taken at surgery. CDR3 in amino acids: CSAKAASGSVFEQYF. The CDR3 DNA reads as TGCAGTGCCAAGGCGGCCAGCGGGAGCGTTTTTGAGCAGTACTTC.